These T cell receptor beta chains were read from a single sample in a study of Graves' ophthalmopathy and Graves' hyperthyroidism. From the multiplex PCR reads, TCRdb called clonotypes with MiXCR, one entry per CDR3 protein. The top ten clones hold around 10% of a sample with over a million distinct CDR3 sequences, about 38% of them seen once. Specimen: peripheral blood or thyroid tissue (not recorded which). The receptors stem from an adult man with Graves' hyperthyroidism. Both conserved end residues are part of each CDR3. A D gene is named only where the DNA matches it firmly. The size field is filled for only some rows; it gives once, few, many or a size class.

D gene: .
clone size: .
J gene: TRBJ2-5
V gene: TRBV20-1
CDR3 DNA: TGCAGTGCTAGAGGCCGGAGGGGGGTCCGAGAGACCCAGTACTTC
CDR3 protein: CSARGRRGVRETQYF

D gene: .
clone size: .
J gene: TRBJ1-5
V gene: TRBV10-3
CDR3 DNA: TGTGCCATCAGTGGGGTAGCGGGGGAGCCCCAGCATTTT
CDR3 protein: CAISGVAGEPQHF

D gene: .
clone size: many
J gene: TRBJ2-2
V gene: TRBV29-1
CDR3 DNA: TGCAGCGTTGAGGTAGGGGGACTTCACACCGGGGAGCTGTTTTTT
CDR3 protein: CSVEVGGLHTGELFF

D gene: .
clone size: .
J gene: TRBJ2-7
V gene: TRBV7-9
CDR3 DNA: TGTGCCAGCAGTCTACAGGGTCCGGGGGTTCGGTACGGGCAGTACTTC
CDR3 protein: CASSLQGPGVRYGQYF

D gene: .
clone size: many
J gene: TRBJ2-7
V gene: TRBV20-1
CDR3 DNA: TGCAGTGCTCATTTAGGCGACAGGACCACCTACGAGCAGTACTTC
CDR3 protein: CSAHLGDRTTYEQYF

D gene: .
clone size: few
J gene: TRBJ1-6
V gene: TRBV5-4
CDR3 DNA: TGTGCCAGCAAGGAAGGGGCGGCGGGGGGGTCGGCACCCCTCCACTTT
CDR3 protein: CASKEGAAGGSAPLHF

D gene: TRBD1
clone size: few
J gene: TRBJ2-2
V gene: TRBV11-2
CDR3 DNA: TGTGCCAGCAGCTTTAATCGACAGGGCCATCACACCGGGGAGCTGTTTTTT
CDR3 protein: CASSFNRQGHHTGELFF

D gene: .
clone size: .
J gene: TRBJ2-7
V gene: TRBV7-9
CDR3 DNA: TGTGCCAGCAGCTCCTATCGTGGAGGGAGGTACGAGCAGTACTTC
CDR3 protein: CASSSYRGGRYEQYF

D gene: .
clone size: few
J gene: TRBJ2-5
V gene: TRBV7-2
CDR3 DNA: TGTGCCAGCAGCTATACGCGGGGCAGCAATCAGCCCCAGTACTTC
CDR3 protein: CASSYTRGSNQPQYF

D gene: TRBD1
clone size: .
J gene: TRBJ1-5
V gene: TRBV19
CDR3 DNA: TGTGCCAGTCTCGAGAGGGACAGGGAAATTCAGCCCCAGCATTTT
CDR3 protein: CASLERDREIQPQHF

D gene: .
clone size: .
J gene: TRBJ2-6
V gene: TRBV11-2
CDR3 DNA: TGTGCCAGCAGCCCATCCCGAGTACCTGGGGCCAACGTCCTGACTTTC
CDR3 protein: CASSPSRVPGANVLTF

D gene: .
clone size: .
J gene: TRBJ1-1
V gene: TRBV7-2
CDR3 DNA: TGTGCCAGCAGCCCCGGGGTTGACCTCAGTGAAGCTTTCTTT
CDR3 protein: CASSPGVDLSEAFF

D gene: .
clone size: .
J gene: TRBJ2-6
V gene: TRBV10-3
CDR3 DNA: TGTGCCATCAGTGATTTTACAGGGCGCTCTGGGGCCAACGTCCTGACTTTC
CDR3 protein: CAISDFTGRSGANVLTF

D gene: .
clone size: .
J gene: TRBJ1-2
V gene: TRBV7-2
CDR3 DNA: TGTGCCAGCAGCCTAAACCCAGGGTATGGCTACACCTTC
CDR3 protein: CASSLNPGYGYTF

D gene: TRBD2
clone size: few
J gene: TRBJ2-2
V gene: TRBV5-8
CDR3 DNA: TGTGCCAGCAGCTCCGGACTAGCTGAAGCGAACACCGGGGAGCTGTTTTTT
CDR3 protein: CASSSGLAEANTGELFF

D gene: .
clone size: .
J gene: TRBJ2-7
V gene: TRBV28
CDR3 DNA: TGTGCCAGCAGCCAGGGGACAAAATTCTACGAGCAGTACTTC
CDR3 protein: CASSQGTKFYEQYF

D gene: .
clone size: .
J gene: TRBJ2-7
V gene: TRBV20-1
CDR3 DNA: TGCAGTGCTAGGGGCGGAAACTCCTACGAGCGGTACTTC
CDR3 protein: CSARGGNSYERYF

D gene: .
clone size: .
J gene: TRBJ1-6
V gene: TRBV7-9
CDR3 DNA: TGTGCCAGCAGCCCTATGGGGGAGGTCCTCCACTTT
CDR3 protein: CASSPMGEVLHF

D gene: TRBD1
clone size: .
J gene: TRBJ2-5
V gene: TRBV6-1
CDR3 DNA: TGTGCCAGCAGTTCGCAGACAGGGCTCAGAGAGACCCAGTACTTC
CDR3 protein: CASSSQTGLRETQYF

D gene: TRBD1
clone size: few
J gene: TRBJ2-7
V gene: TRBV19
CDR3 DNA: TGTGCCACGGCGACCCGGGACAGGGGGACCTACGAGCAGTACTTC
CDR3 protein: CATATRDRGTYEQYF

D gene: .
clone size: .
J gene: TRBJ1-2
V gene: TRBV11-2
CDR3 DNA: TGTGCCAGCAGCTTAGTTAACAGAGGGTATGGCTACACCTTC
CDR3 protein: CASSLVNRGYGYTF

D gene: .
clone size: .
J gene: TRBJ2-3
V gene: TRBV11-2
CDR3 DNA: TGTGCCAGCAGCCAGCTAGCGTTCCCGCAGTATTTT
CDR3 protein: CASSQLAFPQYF

D gene: .
clone size: .
J gene: TRBJ2-7
V gene: TRBV12-3/TRBV12-4
CDR3 DNA: TGTGCCAGCAGAAAAGGGACTTTTAGCTCCTACGAGCAGTACTTC
CDR3 protein: CASRKGTFSSYEQYF

D gene: TRBD1
clone size: many
J gene: TRBJ1-2
V gene: TRBV6-5
CDR3 DNA: TGTGCCAGCAGTTCCCCGCCAGGGGGCGATGGCTACACCTTC
CDR3 protein: CASSSPPGGDGYTF

D gene: .
clone size: many
J gene: TRBJ2-2
V gene: TRBV7-9
CDR3 DNA: TGTGCCAGCAGCTTAGCCCACGCGAACACCGGGGAGCTGTTTTTT
CDR3 protein: CASSLAHANTGELFF

D gene: TRBD2
clone size: .
J gene: TRBJ2-5
V gene: TRBV6-5
CDR3 DNA: TGTGCCAGCAGTTCCCCGGGACTAGCACAAGAGACCCAGTACTTC
CDR3 protein: CASSSPGLAQETQYF

D gene: .
clone size: few
J gene: TRBJ2-3
V gene: TRBV12-3/TRBV12-4
CDR3 DNA: TGTGCCAGCAGGGACGGGATTGGCACAGATACGCAGTATTTT
CDR3 protein: CASRDGIGTDTQYF

D gene: .
clone size: many
J gene: TRBJ2-6
V gene: TRBV6-5
CDR3 DNA: TGTGCCAGCAGACCCCGGTCCGCAGGGCCAGGGGCCAACGTCCTGACTTTC
CDR3 protein: CASRPRSAGPGANVLTF

D gene: .
clone size: .
J gene: TRBJ1-1
V gene: TRBV29-1
CDR3 DNA: TGCAGCTTTGGGGGGAACACTGAAGCTTTCTTT
CDR3 protein: CSFGGNTEAFF

D gene: .
clone size: .
J gene: TRBJ2-7
V gene: TRBV7-3
CDR3 DNA: TGTGCCAGCAGCCAAGAAGCCGGGGGTGGTTCCTACGAGCAGTACTTC
CDR3 protein: CASSQEAGGGSYEQYF

D gene: .
clone size: many
J gene: TRBJ1-1
V gene: TRBV15
CDR3 DNA: TGTGCCACCCGTCCCTCAGGGGCGGGTGGCACTGAAGCTTTCTTT
CDR3 protein: CATRPSGAGGTEAFF

D gene: .
clone size: many
J gene: TRBJ1-5
V gene: TRBV6-5
CDR3 DNA: TGTGCCAGCAGCCACGGGAACAATCAGCCCCAGCATTTT
CDR3 protein: CASSHGNNQPQHF

D gene: .
clone size: .
J gene: TRBJ2-1
V gene: TRBV25-1
CDR3 DNA: TGTGCCAGCGCAACTAGGTCCTACAATGAGCAGTTCTTC
CDR3 protein: CASATRSYNEQFF

D gene: .
clone size: .
J gene: TRBJ2-7
V gene: TRBV30
CDR3 DNA: TGTGCCTGGAGTTTTGGGACTTACGAGCAGTACTTC
CDR3 protein: CAWSFGTYEQYF

D gene: .
clone size: many
J gene: TRBJ1-1
V gene: TRBV2
CDR3 DNA: TGTGCCAGCAGCCAGAGGACTTACACTGAAGCTTTCTTT
CDR3 protein: CASSQRTYTEAFF

D gene: .
clone size: many
J gene: TRBJ2-7
V gene: TRBV20-1
CDR3 DNA: TGCAGTGCCGCAAGAACGACAGGCCGGTACGAGCAGTACTTC
CDR3 protein: CSAARTTGRYEQYF

D gene: .
clone size: .
J gene: TRBJ2-7
V gene: TRBV29-1
CDR3 DNA: TGCAGCGTTGAAGGTTGGGAGCAGTACTTC
CDR3 protein: CSVEGWEQYF

D gene: .
clone size: many
J gene: TRBJ1-1
V gene: TRBV6-2/TRBV6-3
CDR3 DNA: TGTGCCAGCAGTTACGGGCGAAGGGAAGCTTTCTTT
CDR3 protein: CASSYGRREAFF

D gene: .
clone size: many
J gene: TRBJ1-2
V gene: TRBV5-1
CDR3 DNA: TGCGCCAGCAGCTTGGGTCCAGAAGCTAACTATGGCTACACCTTC
CDR3 protein: CASSLGPEANYGYTF

D gene: .
clone size: many
J gene: TRBJ2-5
V gene: TRBV20-1
CDR3 DNA: TGCAGTGCTATTTTCCCCGAGGAGGGGGCCCAGTACTTC
CDR3 protein: CSAIFPEEGAQYF

D gene: .
clone size: many
J gene: TRBJ2-7
V gene: TRBV20-1
CDR3 DNA: TGCAGTGCTAGTCCACTCTACGAGCAGTACTTC
CDR3 protein: CSASPLYEQYF